Below are 28 T cell receptor beta chains sequenced from a single sample in a study of early T cells in non-severe SARS-CoV-2 infection. TCRdb recomputed calls from the 5' RACE reads with MiXCR, one row per CDR3 protein. The sample includes tens of thousands of distinct CDR3 sequences, roughly 4.5% of them seen just once. Sequences were obtained from whole blood. These receptors came from an adult who was a healthcare worker with PCR-confirmed SARS-CoV-2 infection or an uninfected control (not recorded which).

This clonotype has at least ten counts. This chain joins TRBV10-3 and TRBJ2-3; 8 bases line up with TRBD2. The CDR3 runs 16 residues. V lost 0 bases and J lost 2; bases outside the gene matches: 4. From germline, CDR1 is ENHRY and CDR2 SYGVKD. CDR3: CAISESGRGVTDTQYF. CDR3 DNA sequence: TGTGCCATCAGTGAGTCCGGGCGGGGGGTCACAGATACGCAGTATTTT.

Many counts were recorded for this clonotype. The rearrangement uses TRBV20-1 and TRBJ1-5; the D is unclear. The V gene lost 1 base and the J gene lost 1 base, with 8 bases spanning the gap. This CDR3 contains 14 residues. Germline CDR1 reads DFQATT; CDR2 reads SNEGSKA (reference sequence). CDR3 DNA: TGCAGTGCTAGAGTGAGGGTGAGCAATCAGCCCCAGCATTTT. This translates into CSARVRVSNQPQHF.

This clonotype was counted many times. V and J are TRBV11-2 and TRBJ2-7, with TRBD2 matching 8 bases. The CDR3 sequence is 17 residues long. Germline values: CDR1 SGHAT, CDR2 FQNNGV. Germline trimming cut 5 bases from V and 5 bases from J; bases unmatched to any gene: 17. CDR3: CASSPNRISGVSHEQYF. Written as DNA, the CDR3 is TGTGCCAGCAGCCCAAACAGGATTAGCGGGGTAAGCCACGAGCAGTACTTC.

The chain has TRBV15 and TRBJ1-1, with TRBD1 identical over 9 bases. CDR1 is LNHNV, CDR2 YYDKDF, per germline (reference sequence). V lost 1 base to trimming and J lost 6 bases; unmatched junction nucleotides: 3. This CDR3 has 14 amino acids. The CDR3 DNA is TGTGCCACCAGCAGAGGGGACAGGGAGGCTGAAGCTTTCTTT. Translating it yields CATSRGDREAEAFF.

This clonotype was observed at least ten times. The gene calls are TRBV6-6 and TRBJ2-7; TRBD1 aligns across 7 bases. CDR1 and CDR2 from the germline V gene are MNHNY and SVGAGI (reference sequence). The V segment lost 0 bases and the J segment 2 bases; nucleotides outside the gene matches: 4. CDR3 length equals 15 residues. DNA of the CDR3: TGTGCCAGCAGTTACTCGGGGACAGAGACCTACGAGCAGTACTTC. Translated, it gives CASSYSGTETYEQYF.

This clonotype was detected ten times or more. The chain links TRBV11-2 to TRBJ2-4, with D tentatively TRBD1 (5 bases). The length of the CDR3 is 20 residues. V was shortened by 0 bases and J by 1 base, with 22 bases between the two germline ends. Germline V gene lookup returns CDR1 SGHAT and CDR2 FQNNGV. CDR3: CASSLETRAAYSMAKNIQYF. CDR3 coding DNA: TGTGCCAGCAGCTTAGAGACCAGGGCGGCGTATAGTATGGCCAAAAACATTCAGTACTTC. Combining the CDR3 with reference TRBV11-2 and TRBJ2-4 gives the whole variable domain EAGVAQSPRYKIIEKRQSVAFWCNPISGHATLYWYQQILGQGPKLLIQFQNNGVVDDSQLPKDRFSAERLKGVDSTLKIQPAKLEDSAVYLCASSLETRAAYSMAKNIQYFGAGTRLSVL.

This clonotype came up a few times. A junction boundary mismatches the germline segment, possibly from a read error. The chain links TRBV11-2 to TRBJ2-5; 7 positions agree with TRBD1. The CDR3 totals 15 residues. Germline CDR1 is SGHAT and CDR2 is FQNNGV. For the CDR3, the DNA is TGTGCCAGCAGCGTAGACAGGGCGTACCAAGAGACCCAGTACTTC. Protein sequence: CASSVDRAYQETQYF. Full variable domain (outside the CDR3, taken from reference TRBV11-2 and TRBJ2-5): EAGVAQSPRYKIIEKRQSVAFWCNPISGHATLYWYQQILGQGPKLLIQFQNNGVVDDSQLPKDRFSAERLKGVDSTLKIQPAKLEDSAVYLCASSVDRAYQETQYFGPGTRLLVL.

Ten or more counts support this clonotype. The chain joins TRBV6-6 to TRBJ2-1, with TRBD2 matching 13 bases. This CDR3 has 14 residues. Germline-derived CDR1 and CDR2 are MNHNY and SVGAGI (reference sequence). V lost 4 bases, J lost 9 bases, and 3 bases stayed unmatched. CDR3 protein: CASSSGTSGVEQFF. Written as DNA, the CDR3 is TGTGCCAGCAGTTCCGGGACTAGCGGGGTTGAGCAGTTCTTC.

There are many counts of this clonotype. This chain connects TRBV29-1 to TRBJ2-1; D not certain. Germline loops: CDR1 SQVTM, CDR2 ANQGSEA. This CDR3 has 15 residues. Trimming stripped 0 bases from V and 0 bases from J, with 9 bases between. The CDR3 nucleotides are TGCAGCGTTGAAGACTACACCCTCTCCTACAATGAGCAGTTCTTC. Protein sequence: CSVEDYTLSYNEQFF.

The sample holds many counts of this clonotype. The CDR3 reads CASSSDTGVQGKLFF. Here the CDR3 DNA reads TGTGCCAGCAGCTCAGATACAGGGGTTCAGGGAAAACTGTTTTTT. This sequence joins TRBV7-9 and TRBJ1-4; 7 bases fit TRBD1. The V segment lost 4 bases and the J segment 10 bases; nucleotides outside the gene matches: 12. The CDR3 sequence is 15 residues long. Germline CDR1 and CDR2: SEHNR and FQNEAQ (reference sequence).

The rearrangement joins TRBV11-2 to TRBJ1-1; 8 nucleotides agree with TRBD1. CDR3 length equals 14 residues. Losses at the gene ends were 7 bases for V and 4 bases for J; bases not matched to a gene: 8. Per the germline V gene, CDR1 is SGHAT and CDR2 is FQNNGV. Here the CDR3 DNA reads TGTGCCAGCACCACGGACAGGGCGAGCACTGAAGCTTTCTTT. It codes for CASTTDRASTEAFF.

V is TRBV28 and J is TRBJ2-7; D might be TRBD1 or TRBD2, each matching 6 bases. This CDR3 spans 14 amino acids. CDR1 and CDR2 (germline): MDHEN, SYDVKM. Trimming cost V 4 bases and J 5 bases, with 15 bases left between them. CDR3 in amino acids: CASSSLGGEDEQYF. The CDR3 DNA reads as TGTGCCAGCAGTTCCCTCGGGGGCGAGGACGAGCAGTACTTC.

This clonotype was observed many times. V and J are TRBV28 and TRBJ2-7, with 9 bases matching TRBD1. The junction had 12 bases not matched to a gene; V was cut back by 6 bases and J by 3 bases. This CDR3 spans 16 amino acids. Germline CDR1 reads MDHEN; CDR2 reads SYDVKM. The CDR3 coding sequence is TGTGCCAGCAGAGGACAGGGGACAATCATTCTCTACGAGCAGTACTTC. Translating gives CASRGQGTIILYEQYF.

This clonotype has at least ten counts. The chain links TRBV20-1 to TRBJ2-3; D may be TRBD1 or TRBD2 (5 bases each). The CDR3 extends over 14 amino acids. The V and J ends lost 2 bases and 2 bases respectively, with 11 bases between them. Germline assignment: CDR1 DFQATT and CDR2 SNEGSKA (reference sequence). CDR3 nucleotide sequence: TGCAGTGCTAGACTTGGGGGTTCCACAGATACGCAGTATTTT. Its protein product is CSARLGGSTDTQYF.

This clonotype is labeled medium-sized (0.01 to 0.1%). This sequence joins TRBV10-3 and TRBJ2-7; 8 bases map to TRBD1. Germline CDR1 reads ENHRY; CDR2 reads SYGVKD. The CDR3 extends over 18 amino acids. V lost 4 bases to trimming and J lost 2 bases; unmatched junction nucleotides: 16. CDR3 region: CAISAVIGVDRDPYEQYF. The CDR3 DNA reads TGTGCCATCAGTGCGGTTATAGGAGTGGACAGGGACCCCTACGAGCAGTACTTC.

At least ten counts were recorded for this clonotype. The rearrangement joins TRBV7-9 to TRBJ1-2, with D unresolved. The CDR3 extends over 16 amino acids. V dropped 2 bases and J dropped 0 bases, with 13 bases sitting between them. Germline CDR1 reads SEHNR; CDR2 reads FQNEAQ (reference sequence). CDR3 residues: CASSLWEQLPNYGYTF. Here the CDR3 DNA reads TGTGCCAGCAGCTTATGGGAGCAACTCCCTAACTATGGCTACACCTTC.

This clonotype appeared many times. V gene TRBV7-2 combines with J gene TRBJ1-3; D not certain. CDR1 is SGHTA, CDR2 FQGNSA, per germline. Trimming left V 3 bases short and J 4 bases short, with 10 bases between. The length of the CDR3 is 14 residues. The CDR3 spells CASSFWGSGNTIYF. CDR3 coding DNA: TGTGCCAGCAGCTTTTGGGGTTCAGGAAACACCATATATTTT.

This clonotype was counted ten times or more. The chain joins TRBV20-1 to TRBJ1-4; 9 nucleotides align to TRBD1. Germline loops: CDR1 DFQATT, CDR2 SNEGSKA (reference sequence). The trim removed 6 bases at V and 5 bases at J, leaving 4 bases unmatched. The CDR3 spans 13 residues. The CDR3 loop is CSAPGTGNEKLFF. The CDR3 bases are TGCAGTGCCCCCGGGACAGGGAATGAAAAACTGTTTTTT.

This clonotype occurred a few times. With a much larger clone just one base away, this may be a read error. The genes are TRBV7-2 and TRBJ1-1; 7 bases map to TRBD1. The CDR3 totals 13 residues. From germline, CDR1 is SGHTA and CDR2 FQGNSA. The CDR3 DNA is TGTGCCAGCAAACAGGGGAAGGTCACTGAAGTTTTCTTT. Amino acid sequence: CASKQGKVTEVFF.

This clonotype has more than one count but fewer than ten. The chain employs TRBV20-1 and TRBJ1-6; 9 bases are shared with TRBD1. Trimming cost V 0 bases and J 1 base; bases outside gene matches: 7. The CDR3 has 18 residues. Germline-derived CDR1 and CDR2 are DFQATT and SNEGSKA (reference sequence). CDR3: CSARERDRDWSYNSPLHF. CDR3 sequence (DNA): TGCAGTGCTAGAGAACGGGACAGGGATTGGTCCTATAATTCACCCCTCCACTTT.

This clonotype has ten or more counts. CDR3 sequence (DNA): TGTGCCACGACTAGCGGTTACTCAAGTGATACGCAGTATTTT. This codes for CATTSGYSSDTQYF. The chain employs TRBV30 and TRBJ2-3; 9 bases are shared with TRBD2. This CDR3 comprises 14 residues. The germline CDR1 and CDR2 sequences are GTSNPN and SVGIG (reference sequence). Germline trimming cut 8 bases from V and 6 bases from J; bases unmatched to any gene: 12.

This clonotype showed up just a few times. V gene TRBV28 combines with J gene TRBJ2-5; D unclear. V lost 6 bases and J 4 bases, leaving 15 bases between the germline ends. Germline CDR1 is MDHEN and CDR2 is SYDVKM. There are 14 residues in the CDR3. The CDR3, as DNA: TGTGCCAGCAGCTCCGGTCCGGTAGGAGAGACCCAGTACTTC. Translating it yields CASSSGPVGETQYF.

In its sample, this clonotype was seen many times. The V and J genes are TRBV5-4 and TRBJ2-1, with 7 bases lining up with TRBD1. V shed 4 bases and J 8 bases; nucleotides not matched to a gene: 6. The CDR3 extends over 13 amino acids. In germline, CDR1 is SGHNT, CDR2 YYREEE (reference sequence). CDR3 nucleotide sequence: TGTGCCAGCAGCCCGGGACAGCGGCATGAGCAGTTCTTC. It translates to CASSPGQRHEQFF.

This clonotype was seen many times. The rearrangement links TRBV6-6 to TRBJ1-5, with TRBD1 matching 10 bases. The CDR3 is 17 residues long. V lost 2 bases and J lost 2; bases outside the gene matches: 6. CDR1 is MNHNY, CDR2 SVGAGI, per germline (reference sequence). CDR3 in amino acids: CASSYHPGTGGNQPQHF. CDR3 DNA sequence: TGTGCCAGCAGTTACCACCCCGGGACAGGGGGCAATCAGCCCCAGCATTTT.

This clonotype was detected many times. J is TRBJ1-1 and V is TRBV28; 7 nucleotides align to TRBD1. With 5 bases clipped from V and 4 bases from J, the junction kept 1 base outside the gene matches. The CDR3 consists of 12 residues. CDR1 and CDR2 from the germline V gene are MDHEN and SYDVKM. The DNA for the CDR3 is TGTGCCAGCAGTGGGACAGTCACTGAAGCTTTCTTT. Encoded protein: CASSGTVTEAFF.

In its sample, this clonotype was seen many times. The genes are TRBV3-1 and TRBJ2-1, with 14 bases matching TRBD2. V lost 2 bases, J lost 1 base, and 4 bases stayed unmatched. The CDR3 has 18 residues. Germline CDR1 and CDR2: LGHDT and YNNKEL (reference sequence). The chain's CDR3 is CASSQTRLAGGSYNEQFF. In DNA form, the CDR3 reads TGTGCCAGCAGCCAAACCAGACTAGCGGGGGGGTCCTACAATGAGCAGTTCTTC.

This clonotype came up many times. The chain has TRBV12-3 or TRBV12-4 and TRBJ1-4; the match to TRBD1 covers 7 bases. The CDR3 length is 14 residues. Losses at the gene ends were 7 bases for V and 7 bases for J; bases not matched to a gene: 9. The CDR3 here is CASTTVTGVEKLFF. DNA of the CDR3: TGTGCCAGCACAACCGTCACAGGGGTTGAAAAACTGTTTTTT.

This clonotype showed up many times. The rearrangement uses TRBV12-3 or TRBV12-4 and TRBJ1-1; 7 bases line up with TRBD1. CDR3 length equals 14 residues. V lost 2 bases and J lost 6; bases outside the gene matches: 6. The CDR3 loop is CASSLRTGVSEAFF. In DNA, the CDR3 is TGTGCCAGCAGTTTAAGAACAGGGGTCTCTGAAGCTTTCTTT.